Listed below are T cell receptor beta chains from one sample, sequenced in a study of cytotoxic CD8 clonotypes in ibrutinib-treated CLL. The method was immunoSEQ multiplex PCR; TCRdb's version includes in-frame clones alone and lacks a portion of them. This sample has some 27,000 clones, with 57% found just once. The material was PBMCs, obtained before ibrutinib treatment. The receptors derive from a human donor with chronic lymphocytic leukemia. Each CDR3 is given with its conserved first and last residue. The D gene is left open where the match is weak. The size field is filled for only some rows; it gives once, few, many or a size class.

d_gene: TRBD2; j_gene: TRBJ2-1; abundance: -; v_gene: TRBV5-1; len: 14; CDR3aa: CASRGASGSVEQFF; CDR3nt: TGCGCCAGTCGAGGGGCTAGCGGGAGTGTGGAGCAGTTCTTC
d_gene: -; j_gene: TRBJ2-1; abundance: -; v_gene: TRBV4-3; len: 15; CDR3aa: CASSPSVAAYNEQFF; CDR3nt: TGCGCCAGCAGCCCCTCGGTAGCGGCCTACAATGAGCAGTTCTTC
d_gene: -; j_gene: TRBJ2-3; abundance: few; v_gene: TRBV27; len: 13; CDR3aa: CASSLSRGDTQYF; CDR3nt: TGTGCCAGCAGTTTGTCCCGGGGAGATACGCAGTATTTT
d_gene: TRBD1; j_gene: TRBJ2-4; abundance: -; v_gene: TRBV6-5; len: 13; CDR3aa: CASRDSAKNIQYF; CDR3nt: TGTGCCAGCCGGGACAGCGCCAAAAACATTCAGTACTTC
d_gene: -; j_gene: TRBJ1-2; abundance: -; v_gene: TRBV5-1; len: 13; CDR3aa: CASRSGTGYGYTF; CDR3nt: TGCGCCAGCAGATCCGGGACGGGATATGGCTACACCTTC
d_gene: -; j_gene: TRBJ2-1; abundance: few; v_gene: TRBV29-1; len: 11; CDR3aa: CSVYLGNEQFF; CDR3nt: TGCAGCGTTTATCTAGGCAATGAGCAGTTCTTC
d_gene: TRBD2; j_gene: TRBJ2-1; abundance: few; v_gene: TRBV7-8; len: 15; CDR3aa: CASSPGTSIYNEQFF; CDR3nt: TGTGCCAGCAGCCCCGGGACTAGCATCTACAATGAGCAGTTCTTC
d_gene: -; j_gene: TRBJ2-7; abundance: -; v_gene: TRBV21-1; len: 14; CDR3aa: CASPPTGTFYEQYF; CDR3nt: TGTGCCAGCCCCCCGACAGGGACATTCTACGAGCAGTACTTC
d_gene: TRBD1; j_gene: TRBJ2-2; abundance: -; v_gene: TRBV7-3; len: 17; CDR3aa: CASSLSRTGAGTGELFF; CDR3nt: TGTGCCAGCAGCTTAAGCCGGACAGGGGCAGGCACCGGGGAGCTGTTTTTT
d_gene: -; j_gene: TRBJ1-3; abundance: -; v_gene: TRBV6-1; len: 14; CDR3aa: CASRVANSGNTIYF; CDR3nt: TGTGCCAGCCGGGTAGCCAACTCTGGAAACACCATATATTTT
d_gene: TRBD1; j_gene: TRBJ2-7; abundance: -; v_gene: TRBV5-1; len: 14; CDR3aa: CASSWGTGGLEQYF; CDR3nt: TGCGCCAGCAGCTGGGGAACAGGGGGCCTCGAGCAGTACTTC
d_gene: -; j_gene: TRBJ2-4; abundance: -; v_gene: TRBV7-2; len: 13; CDR3aa: CASSPGRGNIQYF; CDR3nt: TGTGCCAGCAGCCCTGGAAGGGGAAACATTCAGTACTTC
d_gene: -; j_gene: TRBJ1-2; abundance: -; v_gene: TRBV4-1; len: 14; CDR3aa: CASSQVSPEYGYTF; CDR3nt: TGCGCCAGCAGCCAAGTATCCCCTGAGTATGGCTACACCTTC
d_gene: TRBD2; j_gene: TRBJ2-1; abundance: -; v_gene: TRBV11-2; len: 16; CDR3aa: CASSLPGLAGAYEQFF; CDR3nt: TGTGCCAGCAGCTTACCGGGACTAGCGGGAGCGTATGAGCAGTTCTTC
d_gene: TRBD2; j_gene: TRBJ2-1; abundance: -; v_gene: TRBV7-2; len: 20; CDR3aa: CASSLAAGTSGRWAHNEQFF; CDR3nt: TGTGCCAGCAGCTTAGCGGCCGGGACTAGCGGGAGATGGGCCCACAATGAGCAGTTCTTC
d_gene: -; j_gene: TRBJ1-1; abundance: few; v_gene: TRBV7-2; len: 15; CDR3aa: CASSSSRGVSTEAFF; CDR3nt: TGTGCCAGCAGCAGCTCTAGGGGGGTGAGCACTGAAGCTTTCTTT
d_gene: -; j_gene: TRBJ1-2; abundance: -; v_gene: TRBV7-3; len: 15; CDR3aa: CASSLMAGNPYGYTF; CDR3nt: TGTGCCAGCAGCTTAATGGCGGGGAACCCCTATGGCTACACCTTC
d_gene: TRBD2; j_gene: TRBJ2-1; abundance: once; v_gene: TRBV11-2; len: 15; CDR3aa: CASSLSSGIYNEQFF; CDR3nt: TGTGCCAGCAGCTTGTCTAGCGGGATCTACAATGAGCAGTTCTTC
d_gene: -; j_gene: TRBJ1-2; abundance: -; v_gene: TRBV28; len: 16; CDR3aa: CASRPPGSHPLHGYTF; CDR3nt: TGTGCCAGTAGACCCCCAGGATCTCACCCCCTTCATGGCTACACCTTC
d_gene: -; j_gene: TRBJ2-7; abundance: -; v_gene: TRBV4-1; len: 16; CDR3aa: CASSQAIREWSYEQYF; CDR3nt: TGCGCCAGCAGCCAAGCAATAAGGGAATGGAGCTACGAGCAGTACTTC
d_gene: -; j_gene: TRBJ1-5; abundance: few; v_gene: TRBV6-6; len: 15; CDR3aa: CASSYSMREYQPQHF; CDR3nt: TGTGCCAGCAGTTACTCGATGCGGGAATATCAGCCCCAGCATTTT
d_gene: -; j_gene: TRBJ1-5; abundance: -; v_gene: TRBV5-1; len: 15; CDR3aa: CASSADSYSNQPQHF; CDR3nt: TGCGCCAGCAGCGCCGACAGTTATAGCAATCAGCCCCAGCATTTT
d_gene: -; j_gene: TRBJ2-1; abundance: few; v_gene: TRBV7-9; len: 14; CDR3aa: CASNGPSSYNEQFF; CDR3nt: TGTGCCAGCAATGGACCCAGCTCCTACAATGAGCAGTTCTTC
d_gene: -; j_gene: TRBJ1-5; abundance: few; v_gene: TRBV4-1; len: 15; CDR3aa: CASSQEIRGRQPQHF; CDR3nt: TGCGCCAGCAGCCAAGAGATAAGGGGACGGCAGCCCCAGCATTTT
d_gene: -; j_gene: TRBJ2-1; abundance: -; v_gene: TRBV6-5; len: 13; CDR3aa: CASSYLGSSEQFF; CDR3nt: TGTGCCAGCAGTTACTTAGGGTCGAGTGAGCAGTTCTTC
d_gene: -; j_gene: TRBJ1-5; abundance: -; v_gene: TRBV6-1; len: 15; CDR3aa: CASNRAIGENQPQHF; CDR3nt: TGTGCCAGCAATCGGGCCATTGGAGAAAATCAGCCCCAGCATTTT
d_gene: -; j_gene: TRBJ2-2; abundance: -; v_gene: TRBV5-1; len: 11; CDR3aa: CASIAGGELFF; CDR3nt: TGCGCCAGCATAGCAGGGGGGGAGCTGTTTTTT
d_gene: -; j_gene: TRBJ1-1; abundance: -; v_gene: TRBV9; len: 13; CDR3aa: CASSVSMSTEAFF; CDR3nt: TGTGCCAGCAGCGTAAGTATGAGTACTGAAGCTTTCTTT
d_gene: -; j_gene: TRBJ2-3; abundance: -; v_gene: TRBV9; len: 15; CDR3aa: CASSVANRGTDTQYF; CDR3nt: TGTGCCAGCAGCGTAGCAAATAGGGGCACAGATACGCAGTATTTT
d_gene: -; j_gene: TRBJ2-7; abundance: -; v_gene: TRBV2; len: 13; CDR3aa: CASTMDRFYEQYF; CDR3nt: TGTGCCAGCACCATGGACAGATTCTACGAGCAGTACTTC
d_gene: -; j_gene: TRBJ1-3; abundance: -; v_gene: TRBV28; len: 16; CDR3aa: CASSSFGQLKGNTIYF; CDR3nt: TGTGCCAGCAGTTCCTTCGGACAGCTAAAAGGAAACACCATATATTTT
d_gene: TRBD1; j_gene: TRBJ2-2; abundance: -; v_gene: TRBV10-3; len: 14; CDR3aa: CAISGTGRTGELFF; CDR3nt: TGTGCCATCAGCGGGACAGGGAGGACCGGGGAGCTGTTTTTT
d_gene: -; j_gene: TRBJ2-7; abundance: -; v_gene: TRBV13; len: 13; CDR3aa: CASSLGRGGEQYF; CDR3nt: TGTGCCAGCAGCTTAGGCCGTGGGGGCGAGCAGTACTTC
d_gene: -; j_gene: TRBJ1-3; abundance: -; v_gene: TRBV4-1; len: 13; CDR3aa: CASSQLQGNTIYF; CDR3nt: TGCGCCAGCAGCCAACTGCAGGGAAACACCATATATTTT
d_gene: -; j_gene: TRBJ2-1; abundance: -; v_gene: TRBV11-2; len: 13; CDR3aa: CASSLSSYNEQFF; CDR3nt: TGTGCCAGCAGCTTGAGCTCCTACAATGAGCAGTTCTTC
d_gene: TRBD2; j_gene: TRBJ2-7; abundance: -; v_gene: TRBV6-6; len: 16; CDR3aa: CASSALAGGTPYEQYF; CDR3nt: TGTGCCAGCAGTGCCCTAGCGGGGGGAACCCCCTACGAGCAGTACTTC
d_gene: TRBD2; j_gene: TRBJ2-7; abundance: -; v_gene: TRBV5-1; len: 15; CDR3aa: CASSPGGLAGDEQYF; CDR3nt: TGCGCCAGCAGCCCGGGGGGGCTAGCGGGAGACGAGCAGTACTTC
d_gene: TRBD2; j_gene: TRBJ2-1; abundance: -; v_gene: TRBV6-1; len: 14; CDR3aa: CASTQGLAVSAPFF; CDR3nt: TGTGCCAGCACCCAGGGACTAGCGGTCTCTGCGCCGTTCTTC
d_gene: TRBD2; j_gene: TRBJ2-1; abundance: -; v_gene: TRBV6-5; len: 15; CDR3aa: CASSYRLALNNEQFF; CDR3nt: TGTGCCAGCAGTTACCGACTAGCGCTAAACAATGAGCAGTTCTTC